Each of the 3 T cell receptor beta chains below was sequenced from the same sample in a study of blood T cell repertoires in COVID-19. Measured with immunoSEQ multiplex PCR; TCRdb has only the in-frame clones, and not every one. Altogether nearly 65,000 clones are present, 80% to 90% being singletons, with the ten largest covering 10% to 15%. Sequencing was done on a sample of peripheral blood. The receptors here all came from a human donor in a cohort sampled during active COVID-19.

This clone was seen once. CDR3 sequence (DNA): TGTGCCAGCAGTTTCTCCAGGGTCAGTCAGCCCCAGCATTTT. It encodes CASSFSRVSQPQHF. The chain has TRBV27 and TRBJ1-5; the D gene is possibly TRBD1 (5 bases). The germline CDR1 and CDR2 sequences are MNHEY and SMNVEV (reference sequence). V lost 3 bases and J 6 bases, leaving 12 bases between the germline ends. This CDR3 comprises 14 residues.

The genes are TRBV27 and TRBJ2-3; TRBD2 might be the D (6 bases). V was trimmed by 2 bases and J by 0 bases, leaving 9 bases between them. The CDR3 spans 15 residues. The germline CDR1 and CDR2 sequences are MNHEY and SMNVEV (reference sequence). Written as DNA, the CDR3 is TGTGCCAGCAGTTTACGGGAGACTAGCACAGATACGCAGTATTTT. Encoded protein: CASSLRETSTDTQYF.

This clone occurred a few times. This chain connects TRBV7-9 to TRBJ2-1; D gene unclear. The CDR3 loop spans 12 amino acids. Germline V CDR1 and CDR2: SEHNR, FQNEAQ (reference sequence). Trimming took 6 bases from V and 7 from J, leaving 10 bases between them. As DNA, the CDR3 is TGTGCCAGCAGAACGATCGCGAATGAGCAGTTCTTC. It codes for CASRTIANEQFF.